This TCR beta chain appears in the sequencing data of a study of PD-1 blockade in mismatch repair-deficient tumors. Assay: immunoSEQ multiplex PCR; the TCRdb copy retains only in-frame clones and omits some. The repertoire holds over 100,000 clones, with over 65% as singletons. Germline V gene data show CDR1 as MGHRA and CDR2 as YSYEKL. Trimming left V 1 base short and J 7 bases short, with 17 bases between. The length of the CDR3 is 16 residues. Material: peripheral blood, obtained 60 weeks after starting pembrolizumab. This clonotype originated in an adult with mismatch repair-deficient cancer. The chain employs TRBV4-1 and TRBJ2-1; no definite D call. The CDR3 bases are TGCGCCAGCAGCCAAGGGCCCGGCAGCGTTGGGAATGAGCAGTTCTTC. Its translation is CASSQGPGSVGNEQFF.